What follows describes a single TCR beta chain. Other DNA sequences in the sample encode the same CDR3. The sample is drawn from a study of blood T cell repertoires in COVID-19. Study-wide background: From the United States, Italy and Spain came samples of acute and convalescent COVID-19. The analysed material was cDNA or gDNA that came from T cells, B-cell-depleted T cells, or PBMCs.

In the original processing: Reference gene primer amplification gave nucleated cell count estimates. Only in-frame clones appear in the TCRdb table, and some are missing; sequencing was by immunoSEQ multiplex PCR. That table gives V, J and clone size, and the DNA gave D and trimming. This repertoire shows over 250,000 clones, 83% found once; its top ten account for around a tenth. The specimen sequenced was peripheral blood. This clonotype was obtained from a woman aged 45-65 years who had recovered from COVID-19.

CDR3 protein: CASRRQGDTEAFF. The CDR3 nucleotides read TGTGCCAGCAGAAGACAGGGTGACACTGAAGCTTTCTTT. This rearrangement joins TRBV7-3 to TRBJ1-1; 7 positions agree with TRBD1. This CDR3 region has 13 residues. The germline V gene encodes CDR1 SGHTA and CDR2 FQGTGA. The V and J ends lost 6 bases and 3 bases, in that order; junction bases with no gene match: 4. The entire variable domain, with the rest obtained from reference TRBV7-3 and TRBJ1-1, is as follows: GAGVSQTPSNKVTEKGKYVELRCDPISGHTALYWYRQSLGQGPEFLIYFQGTGAADDSGLPNDRFFAVRPEGSVSTLKIQRTERGDSAVYLCASRRQGDTEAFFGQGTRLTVV.